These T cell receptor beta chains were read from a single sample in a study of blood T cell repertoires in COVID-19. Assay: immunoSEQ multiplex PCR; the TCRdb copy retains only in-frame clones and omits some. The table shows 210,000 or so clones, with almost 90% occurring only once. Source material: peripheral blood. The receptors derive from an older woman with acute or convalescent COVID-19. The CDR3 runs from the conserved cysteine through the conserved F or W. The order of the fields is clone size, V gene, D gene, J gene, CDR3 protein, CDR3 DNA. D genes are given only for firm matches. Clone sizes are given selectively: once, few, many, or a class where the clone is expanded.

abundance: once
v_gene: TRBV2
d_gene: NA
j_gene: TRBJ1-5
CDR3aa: CASKEGLSNQPQHF
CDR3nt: TGTGCCAGCAAGGAGGGGCTGAGCAATCAGCCCCAGCATTTT

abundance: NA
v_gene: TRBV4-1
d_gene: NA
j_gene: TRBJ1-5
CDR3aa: CASSHPGQLAIQPQHF
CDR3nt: TGCGCCAGCAGCCATCCCGGACAGCTGGCGATACAGCCCCAGCATTTT

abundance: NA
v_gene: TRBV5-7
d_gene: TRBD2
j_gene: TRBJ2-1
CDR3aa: CASSLGLAGAGNEQFF
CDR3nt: TGTGCCAGCAGCTTGGGACTAGCGGGAGCGGGGAATGAGCAGTTCTTC

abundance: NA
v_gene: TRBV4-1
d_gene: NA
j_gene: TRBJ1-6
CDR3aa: CASSQEYGAPERSPLHF
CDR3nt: TGCGCCAGCAGCCAAGAATATGGGGCGCCGGAACGGTCACCCCTCCACTTT

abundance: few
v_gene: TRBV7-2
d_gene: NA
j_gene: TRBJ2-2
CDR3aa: CASSPGQTSGELFF
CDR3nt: TGTGCCAGCAGCCCCGGACAGACGTCCGGGGAGCTGTTTTTT

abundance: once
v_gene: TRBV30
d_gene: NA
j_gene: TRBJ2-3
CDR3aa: CAWSPTGTDTQYF
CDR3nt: TGTGCCTGGAGCCCGACAGGCACAGATACGCAGTATTTT

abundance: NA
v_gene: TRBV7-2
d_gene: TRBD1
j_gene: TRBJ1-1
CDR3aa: CASSGRDRGTEAFF
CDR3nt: TGTGCCAGCAGCGGTCGGGACAGGGGGACTGAAGCTTTCTTT

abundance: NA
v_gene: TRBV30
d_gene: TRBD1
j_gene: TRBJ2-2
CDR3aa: CAWGGWDRRTGELFF
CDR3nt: TGTGCCTGGGGAGGGTGGGACAGGCGGACCGGGGAGCTGTTTTTT

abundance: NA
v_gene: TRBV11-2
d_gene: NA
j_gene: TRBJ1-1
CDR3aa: CASSLTDNTEAFF
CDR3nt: TGTGCCAGCAGCTTGACAGACAACACTGAAGCTTTCTTT

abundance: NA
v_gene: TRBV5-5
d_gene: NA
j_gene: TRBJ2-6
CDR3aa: CASSSAGANVLTF
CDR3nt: TGTGCCAGCAGCTCGGCTGGGGCCAACGTCCTGACTTTC

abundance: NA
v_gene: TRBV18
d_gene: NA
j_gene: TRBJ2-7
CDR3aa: CASSPTLGWAGEQYF
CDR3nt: TGTGCCAGCTCACCAACTTTGGGCTGGGCAGGTGAGCAGTACTTC

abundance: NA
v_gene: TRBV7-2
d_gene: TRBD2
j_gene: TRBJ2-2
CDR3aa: CASSFQAGGYLGELFF
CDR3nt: TGTGCCAGCAGCTTCCAAGCGGGAGGGTATTTAGGGGAGCTGTTTTTT

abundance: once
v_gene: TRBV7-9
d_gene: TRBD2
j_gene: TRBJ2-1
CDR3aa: CASSLAGTRGNEQFF
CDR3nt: TGTGCCAGCAGCTTAGCCGGGACTAGAGGCAATGAGCAGTTCTTC

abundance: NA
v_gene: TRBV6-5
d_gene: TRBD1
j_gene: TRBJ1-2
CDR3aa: CASSYGTGRWMYGYTF
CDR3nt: TGTGCCAGCAGTTACGGGACAGGGCGGTGGATGTACGGCTACACCTTC

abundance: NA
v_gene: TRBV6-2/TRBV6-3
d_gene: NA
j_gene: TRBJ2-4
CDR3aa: CASSRLVILAKNIQYF
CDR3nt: TGTGCCAGCAGTCGACTGGTGATACTAGCCAAAAACATTCAGTACTTC

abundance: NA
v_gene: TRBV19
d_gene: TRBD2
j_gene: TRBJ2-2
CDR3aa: CASSSSGASTGELFF
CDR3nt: TGTGCCAGTAGTAGCAGCGGGGCCTCCACCGGGGAGCTGTTTTTT

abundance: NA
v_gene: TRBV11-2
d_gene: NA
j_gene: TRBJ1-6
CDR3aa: CASSPGGWAPGSPLHF
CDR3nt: TGTGCCAGCAGCCCGGGTGGGTGGGCCCCGGGGTCACCCCTCCACTTT

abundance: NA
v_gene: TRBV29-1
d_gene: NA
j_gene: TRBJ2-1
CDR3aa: CSVEDLTYNEQFF
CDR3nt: TGCAGCGTTGAAGACCTAACTTACAATGAGCAGTTCTTC

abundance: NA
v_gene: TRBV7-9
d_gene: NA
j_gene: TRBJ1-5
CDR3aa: CASSHRAEGNQPQHF
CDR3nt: TGTGCCAGCAGCCACAGGGCGGAGGGCAATCAGCCCCAGCATTTT

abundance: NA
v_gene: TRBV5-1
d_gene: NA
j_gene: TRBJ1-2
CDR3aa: CASSLESYGYGYTF
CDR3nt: TGCGCCAGCAGCTTGGAGAGCTACGGCTATGGCTACACCTTC

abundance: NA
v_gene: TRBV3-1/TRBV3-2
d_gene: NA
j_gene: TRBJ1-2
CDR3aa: CASSPQGLYGYTF
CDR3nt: TGTGCCAGCAGCCCTCAGGGTCTCTATGGCTACACCTTC

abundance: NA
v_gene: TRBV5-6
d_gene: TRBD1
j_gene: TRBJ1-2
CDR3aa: CASSLDRDRRYYGYTF
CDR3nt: TGTGCCAGCAGCTTGGACCGGGACAGGAGATATTATGGCTACACCTTC

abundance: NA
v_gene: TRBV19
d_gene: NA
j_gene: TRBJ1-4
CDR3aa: CASSMSAGMEKLFF
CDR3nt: TGTGCCAGTAGTATGTCGGCAGGGATGGAAAAACTGTTTTTT

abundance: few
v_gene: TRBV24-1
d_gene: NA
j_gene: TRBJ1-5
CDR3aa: CATSDVTGGPQHF
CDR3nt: TGTGCCACCAGTGATGTTACTGGGGGCCCCCAGCATTTT

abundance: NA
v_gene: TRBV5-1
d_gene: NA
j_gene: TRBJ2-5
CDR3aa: CASSSGGFGETQYF
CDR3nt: TGCGCCAGCAGCTCCGGGGGATTTGGTGAGACCCAGTACTTC

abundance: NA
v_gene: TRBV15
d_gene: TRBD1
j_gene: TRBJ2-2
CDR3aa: CATSTRQGRSNTGELFF
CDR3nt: TGTGCCACCAGCACCCGACAGGGGAGATCTAACACCGGGGAGCTGTTTTTT

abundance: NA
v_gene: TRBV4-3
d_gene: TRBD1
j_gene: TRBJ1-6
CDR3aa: CASSRETGSHGGSNSPLHF
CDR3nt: TGCGCCAGCAGCCGAGAGACAGGGAGTCATGGGGGCAGCAATTCACCCCTCCACTTT

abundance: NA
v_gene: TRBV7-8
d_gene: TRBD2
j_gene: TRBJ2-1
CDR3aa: CASSLVWEAGGPTGSNEQFF
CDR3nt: TGTGCCAGCAGCTTAGTATGGGAAGCGGGAGGTCCCACCGGGTCCAATGAGCAGTTCTTC

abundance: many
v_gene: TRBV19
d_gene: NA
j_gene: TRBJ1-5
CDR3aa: CASAGDISNQPQHF
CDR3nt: TGTGCCAGTGCAGGTGACATTAGCAATCAGCCCCAGCATTTT

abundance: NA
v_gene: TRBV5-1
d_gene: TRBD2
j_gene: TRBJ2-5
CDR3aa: CASSSPSGGAGKTQYF
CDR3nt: TGCGCCAGCAGCTCCCCCAGCGGGGGGGCCGGGAAGACCCAGTACTTC

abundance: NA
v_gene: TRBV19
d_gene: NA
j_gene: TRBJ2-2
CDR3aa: CASSIYTGELFF
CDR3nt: TGTGCCAGTAGTATCTATACCGGGGAGCTGTTTTTT

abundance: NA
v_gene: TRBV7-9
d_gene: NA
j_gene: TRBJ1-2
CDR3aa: CASSFGGGVFYGYTF
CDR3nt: TGTGCCAGCAGCTTTGGTGGAGGGGTTTTCTATGGCTACACCTTC

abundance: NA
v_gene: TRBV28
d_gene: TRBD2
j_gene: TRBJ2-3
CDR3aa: CASKAGGRDTQYF
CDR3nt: TGTGCCAGCAAGGCGGGAGGTAGAGATACGCAGTATTTT

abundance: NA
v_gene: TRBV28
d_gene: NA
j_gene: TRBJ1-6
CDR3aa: CASSAYRARSYNSPLHF
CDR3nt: TGTGCCAGCAGTGCATACAGGGCCCGCTCCTATAATTCACCCCTCCACTTT

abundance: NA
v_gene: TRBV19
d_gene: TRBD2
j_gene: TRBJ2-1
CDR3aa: CASGTTSGAKFF
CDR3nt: TGTGCCAGTGGAACGACTAGCGGGGCAAAGTTCTTC

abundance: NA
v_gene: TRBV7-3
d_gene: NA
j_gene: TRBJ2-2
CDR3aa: CASSSRGTGELFF
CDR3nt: TGTGCCAGCAGCTCTAGGGGCACCGGGGAGCTGTTTTTT

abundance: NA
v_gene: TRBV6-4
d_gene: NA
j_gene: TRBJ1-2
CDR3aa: CASSDEGRGRGYTF
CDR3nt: TGTGCCAGCAGTGACGAGGGGAGGGGACGTGGCTACACCTTC

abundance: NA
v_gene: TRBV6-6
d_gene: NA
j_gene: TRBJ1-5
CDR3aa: CASSTGSSQPQHF
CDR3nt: TGTGCCAGCAGCACAGGGTCTAGTCAGCCCCAGCATTTT

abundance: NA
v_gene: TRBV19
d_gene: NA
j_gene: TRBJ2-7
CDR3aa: CASSIQDSYEQYF
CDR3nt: TGTGCCAGTAGTATCCAGGACTCCTACGAGCAGTACTTC

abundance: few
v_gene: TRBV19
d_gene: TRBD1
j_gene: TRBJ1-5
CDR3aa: CASSRQGAGQPQHF
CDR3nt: TGTGCCAGTAGTCGGCAGGGGGCCGGTCAGCCCCAGCATTTT

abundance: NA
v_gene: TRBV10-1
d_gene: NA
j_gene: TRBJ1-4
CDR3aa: CASRGQFGEKLFF
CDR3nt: TGCGCCAGCAGAGGACAATTCGGTGAAAAACTGTTTTTT

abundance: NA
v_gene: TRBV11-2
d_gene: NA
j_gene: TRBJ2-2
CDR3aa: CASSLAGSRGSAGELFF
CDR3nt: TGTGCCAGCAGCTTAGCGGGGAGTCGGGGGTCGGCCGGGGAGCTGTTTTTT

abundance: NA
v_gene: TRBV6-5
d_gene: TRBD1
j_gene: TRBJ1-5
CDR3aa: CASKGSWTGYEHF
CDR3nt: TGTGCCAGTAAGGGATCTTGGACAGGGTATGAGCATTTT

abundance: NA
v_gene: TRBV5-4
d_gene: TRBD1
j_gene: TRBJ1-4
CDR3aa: CASSLRGGLGEKLFF
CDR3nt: TGTGCCAGCAGCTTGCGAGGGGGCTTGGGGGAAAAACTGTTTTTT

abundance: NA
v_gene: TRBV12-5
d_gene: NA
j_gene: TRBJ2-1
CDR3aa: CASHYIDAGAWIDEQFF
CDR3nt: TGTGCTAGTCATTATATCGACGCAGGGGCTTGGATCGATGAGCAGTTCTTC

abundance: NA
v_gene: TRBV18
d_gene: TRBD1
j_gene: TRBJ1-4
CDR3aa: CASSAQGNEKLFF
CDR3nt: TGTGCCAGCTCAGCACAGGGGAATGAAAAACTGTTTTTT

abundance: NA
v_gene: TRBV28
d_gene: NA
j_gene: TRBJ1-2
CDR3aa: CASSTKAEGTYGYTF
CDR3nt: TGTGCCAGCAGCACCAAGGCGGAGGGTACCTATGGCTACACCTTC

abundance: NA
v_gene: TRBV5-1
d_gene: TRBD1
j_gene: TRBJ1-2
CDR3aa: CASSTDRGSLYGYTF
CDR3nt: TGCGCCAGCAGCACGGACAGGGGTTCCCTCTATGGCTACACCTTC

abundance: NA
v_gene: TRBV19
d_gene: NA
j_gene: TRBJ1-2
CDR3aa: CASSIRTVANYGYTF
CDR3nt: TGTGCCAGTAGTATTCGTACAGTCGCTAACTATGGCTACACCTTC

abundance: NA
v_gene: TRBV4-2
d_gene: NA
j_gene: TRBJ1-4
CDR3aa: CASSQDLRSGMDEKLFF
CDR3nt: TGTGCCAGCAGCCAAGATCTGAGGTCCGGAATGGATGAAAAACTGTTTTTT

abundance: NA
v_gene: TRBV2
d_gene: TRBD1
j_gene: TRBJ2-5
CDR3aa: CAREAGGPQETQYF
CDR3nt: TGTGCCAGGGAGGCAGGGGGACCCCAAGAGACCCAGTACTTC

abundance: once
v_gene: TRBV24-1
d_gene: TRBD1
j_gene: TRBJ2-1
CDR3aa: CATRQGPYNEQFF
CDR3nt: TGTGCCACCCGACAGGGGCCATACAATGAGCAGTTCTTC